Detailed here is one T cell receptor (beta chain). Its target is unknown. The sample is drawn from a study of cytomegalovirus exposure and HLA in healthy donors. Notes on the study in general: Many donors carried some public TCRs, although rarity characterized most TCR sequences.

The PCR contained 60 Vbeta and 13 Jbeta primers. Repertoires were generated with immunoSEQ multiplex PCR, while TCRdb's copy carries only in-frame clones and drops some. The repertoire includes approximately 140,000 clones, more than 65% of them detected once, and under 3.5% sits in the top ten. The CDR3 extends over 15 amino acids. Germline loops: CDR1 SGHVS, CDR2 FQNEAQ. Trimming removed 4 bases at V and 0 bases at J, with 13 bases between. Sequenced material: PBMCs. The receptor was isolated from a middle-aged man in good health and CMV-seronegative. The rearrangement uses TRBV7-8 and TRBJ2-7; the D gene is possibly TRBD2 (6 bases). The DNA of the CDR3 is TGTGCCAGCAGCTACACGGGGGTCAGCTCCTACGAGCAGTACTTC. Translated: CASSYTGVSSYEQYF.